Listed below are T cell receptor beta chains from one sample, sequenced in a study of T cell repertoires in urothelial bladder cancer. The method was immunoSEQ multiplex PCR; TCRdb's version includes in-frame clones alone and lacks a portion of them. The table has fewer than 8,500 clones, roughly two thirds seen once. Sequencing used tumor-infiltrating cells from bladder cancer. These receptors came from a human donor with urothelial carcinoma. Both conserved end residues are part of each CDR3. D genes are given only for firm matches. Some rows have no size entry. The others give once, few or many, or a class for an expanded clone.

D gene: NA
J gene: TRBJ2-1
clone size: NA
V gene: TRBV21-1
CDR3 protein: CASKGGGSHNEQFF
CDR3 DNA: TGTGCCAGCAAAGGGGGGGGGTCCCACAATGAGCAGTTCTTC

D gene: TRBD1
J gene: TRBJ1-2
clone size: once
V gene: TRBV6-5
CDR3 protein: CASSYGSGTGAGGYTF
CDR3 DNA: TGTGCCAGCAGTTATGGTTCCGGGACAGGAGCCGGGGGCTACACCTTC

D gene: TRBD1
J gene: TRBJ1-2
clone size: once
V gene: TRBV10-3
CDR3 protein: CAIRDRVANYGYTF
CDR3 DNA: TGTGCCATCAGGGACAGGGTTGCTAACTATGGCTACACCTTC

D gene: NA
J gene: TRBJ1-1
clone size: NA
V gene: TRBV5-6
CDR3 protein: CASSFWSQTGYWTEAFF
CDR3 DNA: TGTGCCAGCAGCTTCTGGTCCCAGACAGGTTATTGGACTGAAGCTTTCTTT

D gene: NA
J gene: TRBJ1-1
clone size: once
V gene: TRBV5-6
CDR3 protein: CASSLDGRVNTEAFF
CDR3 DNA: TGTGCCAGCAGCTTGGATGGGAGGGTGAACACTGAAGCTTTCTTT

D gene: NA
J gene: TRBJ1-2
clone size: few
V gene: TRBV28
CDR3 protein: CASGVRGGGYTF
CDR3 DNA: TGTGCCAGCGGGGTGAGGGGAGGAGGCTACACCTTC

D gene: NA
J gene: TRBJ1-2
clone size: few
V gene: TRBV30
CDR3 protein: CAWSFRVSGYTF
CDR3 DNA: TGTGCCTGGAGTTTCAGGGTCAGCGGCTACACCTTC

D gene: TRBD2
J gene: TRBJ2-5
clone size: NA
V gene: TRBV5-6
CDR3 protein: CASSFPGLARETQYF
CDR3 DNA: TGTGCCAGCAGCTTCCCGGGACTAGCACGTGAGACCCAGTACTTC

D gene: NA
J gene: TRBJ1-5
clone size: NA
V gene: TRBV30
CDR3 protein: CAWSGTQAGQPQHF
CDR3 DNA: TGTGCCTGGAGTGGTACGCAGGCGGGTCAGCCCCAGCATTTT

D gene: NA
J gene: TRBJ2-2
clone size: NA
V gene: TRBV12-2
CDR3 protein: CASRLAMTSGSQVELFF
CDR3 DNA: TGTGCAAGTCGCTTAGCGATGACTAGCGGGAGCCAGGTGGAGCTGTTTTTT

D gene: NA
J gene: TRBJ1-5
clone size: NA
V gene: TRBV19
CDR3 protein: CASSWTLGQPQHF
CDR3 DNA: TGTGCCAGTAGTTGGACACTCGGTCAGCCCCAGCATTTT

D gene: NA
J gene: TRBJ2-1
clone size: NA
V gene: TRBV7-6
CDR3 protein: CASSHGNEQFF
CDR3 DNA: TGTGCCAGCAGCCACGGTAATGAGCAGTTCTTC

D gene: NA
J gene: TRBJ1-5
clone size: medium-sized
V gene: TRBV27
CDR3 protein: CASSPMAGSNQPQHF
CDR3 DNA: TGTGCCAGCAGTCCGATGGCCGGTAGCAATCAGCCCCAGCATTTT

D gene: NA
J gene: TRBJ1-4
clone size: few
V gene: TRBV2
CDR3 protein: CASIQENEKLFF
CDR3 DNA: TGTGCCAGCATACAGGAGAATGAAAAACTGTTTTTT

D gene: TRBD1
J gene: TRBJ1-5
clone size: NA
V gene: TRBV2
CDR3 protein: CASSGGQGTFRPQHF
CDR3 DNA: TGTGCCAGCAGCGGAGGACAGGGCACGTTTCGGCCCCAGCATTTT

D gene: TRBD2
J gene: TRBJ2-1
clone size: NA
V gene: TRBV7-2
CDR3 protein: CASSLAGGHEQFF
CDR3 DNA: TGTGCCAGCAGCCTAGCGGGGGGACATGAGCAGTTCTTC

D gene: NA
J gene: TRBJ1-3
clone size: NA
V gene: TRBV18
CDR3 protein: CASSPMGGKSSGNTIYF
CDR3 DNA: TGTGCCAGCTCACCAATGGGGGGGAAAAGCTCTGGAAACACCATATATTTT

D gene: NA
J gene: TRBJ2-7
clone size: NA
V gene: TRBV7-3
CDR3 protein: CASSLAQDSTYEQYF
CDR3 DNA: TGTGCCAGCAGCTTAGCGCAAGACAGTACCTACGAGCAGTACTTC

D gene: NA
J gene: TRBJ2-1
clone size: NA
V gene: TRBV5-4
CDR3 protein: CASSLSGGGSSREQFF
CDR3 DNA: TGTGCCAGCAGCTTGTCCGGAGGGGGGTCCTCGCGTGAGCAGTTCTTC

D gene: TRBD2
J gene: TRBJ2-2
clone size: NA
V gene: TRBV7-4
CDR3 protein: CASSLSGGWTGELFF
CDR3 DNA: TGTGCCAGCAGCTTAAGCGGGGGGTGGACCGGGGAGCTGTTTTTT

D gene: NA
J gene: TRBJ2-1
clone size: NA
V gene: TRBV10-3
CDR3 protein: CAISEQLTGSYNEQFF
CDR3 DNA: TGTGCCATCAGTGAACAGCTTACAGGGTCCTACAATGAGCAGTTCTTC

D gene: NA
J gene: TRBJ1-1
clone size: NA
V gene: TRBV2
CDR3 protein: CASSHPGTEAFF
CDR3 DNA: TGTGCCAGCAGTCATCCTGGAACTGAAGCTTTCTTT

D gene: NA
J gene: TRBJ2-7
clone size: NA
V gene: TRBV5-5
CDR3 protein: CASSLTGSYEQYF
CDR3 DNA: TGTGCCAGCAGCTTGACAGGGTCCTACGAGCAGTACTTC

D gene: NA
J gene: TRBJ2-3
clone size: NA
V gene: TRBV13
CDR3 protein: CASSMWGDTQYF
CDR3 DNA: TGTGCCAGCAGCATGTGGGGGGATACGCAGTATTTT

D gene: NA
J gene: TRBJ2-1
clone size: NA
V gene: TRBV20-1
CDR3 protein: CSAARNNEQFF
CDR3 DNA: TGCAGTGCCGCCAGGAACAATGAGCAGTTCTTC

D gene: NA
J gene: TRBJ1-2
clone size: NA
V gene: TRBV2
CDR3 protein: CASTPVGYGYTF
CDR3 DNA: TGTGCCAGCACCCCGGTGGGCTATGGCTACACCTTC

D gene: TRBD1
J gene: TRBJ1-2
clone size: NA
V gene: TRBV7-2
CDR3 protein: CASSLGQGAYYGYTF
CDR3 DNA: TGTGCCAGCAGCTTAGGACAGGGGGCATACTATGGCTACACCTTC

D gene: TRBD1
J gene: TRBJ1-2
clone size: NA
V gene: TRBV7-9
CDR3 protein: CASSSGQSGYTF
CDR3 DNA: TGTGCCAGCAGCTCGGGACAGTCCGGCTACACCTTC

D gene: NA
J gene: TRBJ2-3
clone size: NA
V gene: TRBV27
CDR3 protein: CASSPPAGVADTQYF
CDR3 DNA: TGTGCCAGCAGTCCCCCAGCGGGCGTAGCAGATACGCAGTATTTT

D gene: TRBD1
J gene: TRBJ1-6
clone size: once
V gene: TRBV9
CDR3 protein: CASSVGTGTNSPLHF
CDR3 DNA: TGTGCCAGCAGCGTAGGGACAGGGACGAATTCACCCCTCCACTTT

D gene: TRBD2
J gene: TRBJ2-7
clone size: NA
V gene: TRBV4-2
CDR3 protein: CASSQLSGGAYEQYF
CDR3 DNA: TGTGCCAGCAGCCAACTTAGCGGGGGGGCATACGAGCAGTACTTC

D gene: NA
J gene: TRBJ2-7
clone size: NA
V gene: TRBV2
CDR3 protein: CASTRTRRGYEQYF
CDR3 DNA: TGTGCCAGCACCAGAACCCGACGGGGCTACGAGCAGTACTTC

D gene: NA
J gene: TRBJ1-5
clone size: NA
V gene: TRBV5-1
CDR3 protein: CASSLWGAENQPQHF
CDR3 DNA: TGCGCCAGCAGCTTGTGGGGGGCAGAAAATCAGCCCCAGCATTTT

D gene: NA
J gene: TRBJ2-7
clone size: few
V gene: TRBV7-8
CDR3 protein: CASSLGLRSSYEQYF
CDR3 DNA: TGTGCCAGCAGCTTAGGACTACGGAGCTCCTACGAGCAGTACTTC

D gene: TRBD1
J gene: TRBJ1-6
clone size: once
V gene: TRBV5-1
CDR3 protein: CASTSGQVNNSPLHF
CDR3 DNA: TGCGCCAGCACATCGGGACAGGTTAACAATTCACCCCTCCACTTT

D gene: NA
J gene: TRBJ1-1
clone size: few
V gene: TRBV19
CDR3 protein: CASKAGKNTEAFF
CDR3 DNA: TGTGCCAGTAAGGCAGGGAAGAACACTGAAGCTTTCTTT

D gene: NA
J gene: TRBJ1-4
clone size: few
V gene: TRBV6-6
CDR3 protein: CASTRATNEKLFF
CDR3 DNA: TGTGCCAGCACAAGGGCAACTAATGAAAAACTGTTTTTT

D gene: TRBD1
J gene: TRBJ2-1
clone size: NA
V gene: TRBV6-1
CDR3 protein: CASSGQGFGNEQFF
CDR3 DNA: TGTGCCAGCAGCGGACAGGGTTTCGGCAATGAGCAGTTCTTC

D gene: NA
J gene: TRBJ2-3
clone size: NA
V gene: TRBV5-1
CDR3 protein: CASSLEPANSYGADTQYF
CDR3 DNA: TGCGCCAGCAGCTTGGAACCCGCGAATTCTTACGGGGCAGATACGCAGTATTTT

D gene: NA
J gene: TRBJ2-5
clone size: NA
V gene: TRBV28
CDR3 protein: CASGQIKRTQYF
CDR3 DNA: TGTGCCAGCGGGCAAATCAAGAGGACCCAGTACTTC

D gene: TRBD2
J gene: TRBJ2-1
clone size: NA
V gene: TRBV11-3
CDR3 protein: CASSPAGGNHEQFF
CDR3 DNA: TGTGCCAGCAGCCCCGCGGGGGGGAACCATGAGCAGTTCTTC

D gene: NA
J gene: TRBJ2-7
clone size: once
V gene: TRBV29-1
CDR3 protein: CSVKYNFAYEQYF
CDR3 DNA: TGCAGCGTTAAGTACAACTTCGCCTACGAGCAGTACTTC

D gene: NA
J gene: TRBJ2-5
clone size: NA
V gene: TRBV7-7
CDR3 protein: CASSFTVLETQYF
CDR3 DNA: TGTGCCAGCAGCTTTACAGTTCTTGAGACCCAGTACTTC

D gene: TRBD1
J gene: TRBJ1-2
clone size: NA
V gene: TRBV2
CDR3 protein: CASRITEQGNGYTF
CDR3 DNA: TGTGCCAGCAGAATAACCGAACAGGGGAATGGCTACACCTTC

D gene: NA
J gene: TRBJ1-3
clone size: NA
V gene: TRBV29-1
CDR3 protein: CSVVGGSGNTIYF
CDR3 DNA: TGCAGCGTTGTAGGGGGATCTGGAAACACCATATATTTT

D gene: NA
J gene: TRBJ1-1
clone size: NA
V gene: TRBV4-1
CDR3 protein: CAVRVNTEAFF
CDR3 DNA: TGCGCCGTTCGGGTGAACACTGAAGCTTTCTTT

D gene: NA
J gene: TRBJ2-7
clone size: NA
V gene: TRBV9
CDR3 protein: CASSVGINYEQYF
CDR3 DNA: TGTGCCAGCAGCGTAGGGATTAACTACGAGCAGTACTTC

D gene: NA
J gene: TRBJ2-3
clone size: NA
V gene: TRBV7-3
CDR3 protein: CASSLRTLADTQYF
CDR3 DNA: TGTGCCAGCAGCTTAAGGACGCTCGCAGATACGCAGTATTTT

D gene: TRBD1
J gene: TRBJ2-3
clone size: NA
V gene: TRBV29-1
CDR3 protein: CSVQGALTDTQYF
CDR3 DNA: TGCAGCGTACAGGGGGCTCTCACAGATACGCAGTATTTT

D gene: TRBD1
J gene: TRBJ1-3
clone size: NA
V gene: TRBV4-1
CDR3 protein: CASSPRTGLPGNTIYF
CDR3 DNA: TGCGCCAGTAGCCCGCGGACAGGGCTTCCTGGAAACACCATATATTTT